These 31 T cell receptor beta chains were sequenced from one sample in a study of human T cells and chemical hapten exposure. This sample's time point: patch test 1, 2 weeks after DPC sensitization. Treatment here: therapeutic diphenylcyclopropenone sensitization with weekly scalp DPC. Each CDR3 protein gets one entry after TCRdb re-called the RACE reads with MiXCR. The sample has around 300,000 distinct CDR3 sequences, around 7% seen once; the top ten hold around 8.2%. The sample was whole blood, taken in connection with sensitization to the hapten diphenylcyclopropenone (DPC). These TCRs come from a woman aged 18-29 years with alopecia areata. Some clones in this sample may be carry-over from other donors' samples.

This chain connects TRBV7-9 to TRBJ2-1; 9 nucleotides match TRBD2. With V trimmed by 5 bases and J by 1 base, 12 bases remained unmatched. Germline lookup yields CDR1 SEHNR and CDR2 FQNEAQ (reference sequence). This CDR3 has 18 amino acids. This chain's CDR3 is CASSPSPLLAGSYNEQFF. CDR3 DNA sequence: TGTGCCAGCAGCCCTAGTCCACTTCTAGCGGGGTCCTACAATGAGCAGTTCTTC. The full variable domain, its missing parts supplied by reference TRBV7-9 and TRBJ2-1, is DTGVSQNPRHKITKRGQNVTFRCDPISEHNRLYWYRQTLGQGPEFLTYFQNEAQLEKSRLLSDRFSAERPKGSFSTLEIQRTEQGDSAMYLCASSPSPLLAGSYNEQFFGPGTRLTVL.

This clonotype was observed a few times. The chain couples TRBV7-8 to TRBJ1-4; TRBD1 is a possible D gene (6 bases). The germline V gene encodes CDR1 SGHVS and CDR2 FQNEAQ. Trimming took 9 bases from V and 0 from J, leaving 8 bases between them. This CDR3 contains 13 residues. CDR3 in DNA: TGTGCCAGTCGGGGGCCAACTAATGAAAAACTGTTTTTT. It codes for CASRGPTNEKLFF.

This clonotype occurred a few times. The chain combines TRBV9 with TRBJ1-2; D call uncertain. The CDR3 consists of 13 residues. In germline, CDR1 is SGDLS, CDR2 YYNGEE. Trimming removed 0 bases at V and 7 bases at J, with 10 bases between. The CDR3 here is CASSVEQYGGYTF. DNA for the CDR3: TGTGCCAGCAGCGTAGAACAGTATGGTGGCTACACCTTC.

This clonotype was found a few times. The genes are TRBV6-5 and TRBJ1-2; 9 nucleotides align to TRBD1. V lost 6 bases to trimming and J lost 8 bases; unmatched junction nucleotides: 10. The CDR3 is 14 amino acids. CDR1 and CDR2 from the germline V gene are MNHEY and SVGAGI. Here the CDR3 reads CASRPGQGSTGYTF. CDR3 in DNA: TGTGCCAGCAGACCAGGACAGGGGTCGACCGGCTACACCTTC.

In this sample, this clonotype turned up a few times. The rearrangement links TRBV20-1 to TRBJ1-2; D unclear. Germline CDR1 is DFQATT and CDR2 is SNEGSKA (reference sequence). This CDR3 comprises 12 residues. V dropped 0 bases and J dropped 8 bases, with 10 bases sitting between them. CDR3: CSARDLGVGYTF. CDR3 nucleotides: TGCAGTGCTAGAGATTTGGGTGTGGGCTACACCTTC.

This clonotype has just a few counts. This chain links TRBV4-2 with TRBJ2-3; the match to TRBD2 covers 8 bases. The CDR3 covers 22 residues. Germline-derived CDR1 and CDR2 are LGHNA and YNFKEQ. J lost 4 bases, V lost 3 bases, and 27 bases had no gene match. The chain's CDR3 is CASSHPGRRVRTSFEVADTQYF. Here the CDR3 DNA reads TGTGCCAGCAGCCATCCCGGGAGGAGGGTAAGGACTAGCTTCGAGGTTGCAGATACGCAGTATTTT.

This clonotype was seen more than once but under ten times. This sequence joins TRBV6-5 and TRBJ2-5; D not certain. Deletions cut 2 bases from V and 2 bases from J, with 12 bases between. This CDR3 has 15 amino acids. Germline V gene lookup returns CDR1 MNHEY and CDR2 SVGAGI. CDR3 sequence: CASSYIGSLQETQYF. The CDR3 DNA sequence: TGTGCCAGCAGTTACATAGGCAGTCTTCAAGAGACCCAGTACTTC.

This clonotype was found a few times. The chain links TRBV5-1 to TRBJ1-1, with TRBD1 as a possible D gene (6 bases). The CDR3 loop spans 14 amino acids. V lost 3 bases to trimming and J lost 2 bases, with 11 bases between them. Germline lookup yields CDR1 SGHRS and CDR2 YFSETQ. This CDR3 is CASSWSQGNTEAFF. DNA for the CDR3: TGCGCCAGCAGCTGGTCACAGGGAAACACTGAAGCTTTCTTT. The entire variable domain, with the rest obtained from reference TRBV5-1 and TRBJ1-1, is as follows: KAGVTQTPRYLIKTRGQQVTLSCSPISGHRSVSWYQQTPGQGLQFLFEYFSETQRNKGNFPGRFSGRQFSNSRSEMNVSTLELGDSALYLCASSWSQGNTEAFFGQGTRLTVV.

The J gene is TRBJ1-5, the V gene TRBV4-1, with 8 positions matching TRBD1. V gave up 6 bases and J gave up 0 bases; unmatched junction bases: 7. The CDR3 length is 16 residues. The germline V gene has CDR1 MGHRA and CDR2 YSYEKL. This CDR3 is CASSKNRGYSNQPQHF. Written as DNA, the CDR3 is TGCGCCAGCAGTAAAAACAGGGGGTATAGCAATCAGCCCCAGCATTTT.

This clonotype was seen repeatedly, ten times or more. The rearrangement joins TRBV6-5 to TRBJ2-6; the D is unclear. The CDR3 consists of 16 residues. In germline, CDR1 is MNHEY, CDR2 SVGAGI. The V end was cut by 4 bases, the J end by 1 base, with 11 bases between. Here the CDR3 DNA reads TGTGCCAGCAGTTTCAGATCCGGATCTGGGGCCAACGTCCTGACTTTC. This encodes CASSFRSGSGANVLTF.

V gene TRBV7-2 combines with J gene TRBJ2-3; D might be TRBD1 or TRBD2, each matching 6 bases. The V gene lost 5 bases and the J gene lost 6 bases, with 15 bases spanning the gap. This CDR3 has 14 residues. In germline, CDR1 is SGHTA, CDR2 FQGNSA. The CDR3 bases are TGTGCCAGCAGCCCCCCATGGGGGGCTGATACGCAGTATTTT. It codes for CASSPPWGADTQYF.

This clonotype was detected many times. The chain's CDR3 is CASSWTGGPDPEQFF. In DNA form, the CDR3 reads TGCGCCAGCAGCTGGACAGGGGGGCCTGACCCTGAGCAGTTCTTC. This chain uses TRBV5-1 with TRBJ2-1, with 10 bases fitting TRBD1. J lost 9 bases, V lost 3 bases, and 9 bases had no gene match. Germline V gives CDR1 SGHRS, CDR2 YFSETQ. The CDR3 is 15 residues long.

This clonotype was detected ten times or more. The rearrangement links TRBV25-1 to TRBJ2-7; unclear D gene. The CDR3 spans 14 residues. Per germline, CDR1 MGHDK and CDR2 SYGVNS. Trimming took off 1 base at V and 3 bases at J, with 10 bases between the two ends. The CDR3 sequence is CASSESDSYYEQYF. The CDR3 bases are TGTGCCAGCAGTGAATCCGACTCCTACTACGAGCAGTACTTC.

This clonotype was seen only a few times. The chain employs TRBV11-3 and TRBJ2-2; D possibly matches TRBD1 or TRBD2 (5 bases each). V lost 2 bases, J lost 4 bases, and 11 bases lay in between. Germline CDR1 and CDR2: SGHNT and YENEEA. The CDR3 is made up of 15 amino acids. CDR3 in amino acids: CASSLSQAGTGELFF. The CDR3 DNA reads as TGTGCCAGCAGCTTATCACAGGCGGGCACCGGGGAGCTGTTTTTT.

This clonotype appeared many times. The chain couples TRBV6-5 to TRBJ2-7; 7 positions agree with TRBD2. With 2 bases clipped from V and 2 bases from J, the junction kept 0 bases outside the gene matches. The CDR3 runs to 13 residues. The germline gives CDR1 MNHEY, CDR2 SVGAGI. CDR3 residues: CASSYRGAYEQYF. The CDR3, as DNA: TGTGCCAGCAGTTACCGGGGGGCCTACGAGCAGTACTTC.

V gene TRBV7-8 combines with J gene TRBJ2-3, with 9 bases identical to TRBD2. Germline-derived CDR1 and CDR2 are SGHVS and FQNEAQ. With 1 base clipped from V and 2 bases from J, the junction kept 7 bases outside the gene matches. The CDR3 covers 17 residues. The CDR3 DNA is TGTGCCAGCAGCTTAGTAATAGCGGGGGCTACCACAGATACGCAGTATTTT. It yields the protein CASSLVIAGATTDTQYF.

V usage is TRBV2 and J usage is TRBJ1-1; 9 positions match TRBD1. The CDR3 loop spans 15 amino acids. CDR1 SNHLY and CDR2 FYNNEI come from the germline V gene. The junction had 6 bases not matched to a gene; V was cut back by 3 bases and J by 4 bases. In nucleotides, the CDR3 is TGTGCCAGCAGTGAGCAGGGACAGGGAGGCACTGAAGCTTTCTTT. Protein sequence: CASSEQGQGGTEAFF.

The chain recombines TRBV6-2 or TRBV6-3 with TRBJ1-6, with no clear D. The CDR3 extends over 15 amino acids. Trimming took 8 bases from V and 4 from J, leaving 15 bases between them. Germline V lookup: CDR1 MNHEY, CDR2 SVGEGT. CDR3 in amino acids: CASSDDTSYNSPLHF. The CDR3 nucleotides are TGTGCCAGCTCTGACGACACTTCTTATAATTCACCCCTCCACTTT.

This clonotype was observed at least ten times. The chain has TRBV24-1 and TRBJ2-3, with TRBD2 matching 13 bases. V was pared by 6 bases and J by 6 bases, with 5 bases of the junction left unmatched. The CDR3 is 15 amino acids. In germline, CDR1 is KGHDR, CDR2 SFDVKD. The CDR3 here is CATSTGTSGVDTQYF. In DNA form, the CDR3 reads TGTGCCACCAGTACCGGGACTAGCGGGGTGGATACGCAGTATTTT.

In its sample, this clonotype was seen many times. The chain combines TRBV10-3 with TRBJ2-1; 10 bases line up with TRBD1. V was pared by 6 bases and J by 15 bases, with 5 bases of the junction left unmatched. The CDR3 runs to 11 residues. Germline assignment: CDR1 ENHRY and CDR2 SYGVKD. This CDR3 reads CAIRDRGGLFF. CDR3 nucleotide sequence: TGTGCCATCAGGGACAGGGGGGGTCTGTTCTTC.

This clonotype was seen a handful of times. V gene TRBV6-5 combines with J gene TRBJ1-1; TRBD1 is a possible D gene (6 bases). Germline CDR1 reads MNHEY; CDR2 reads SVGAGI. V was pared by 7 bases and J by 2 bases, with 14 bases between. The CDR3 spans 14 residues. The chain's CDR3 is CASTQTGFNTEAFF. CDR3 nucleotide sequence: TGTGCCAGCACCCAGACAGGTTTTAACACTGAAGCTTTCTTT.

This clonotype was recorded at least ten times. This chain joins TRBV18 and TRBJ2-1; 8 nucleotides align to TRBD2. There are 16 residues in the CDR3. J gave up 5 bases and V 3 bases, and 9 bases lay outside the gene matches. CDR1 and CDR2 (germline): KGHSH, LQKENI. The CDR3 region has the DNA TGTGCCAGCTCACCGCCCCTGGCGGGGGGTAACAATGAGCAGTTCTTC. This translates into CASSPPLAGGNNEQFF.

This clonotype was counted between two and nine times. This sequence joins TRBV20-1 and TRBJ2-1; 8 nucleotides agree with TRBD2. V trimming: 0 bases; J trimming: 6 bases; junction bases outside the gene matches: 4. Germline V gene data show CDR1 as DFQATT and CDR2 as SNEGSKA (reference sequence). CDR3 length: 14 amino acids. The CDR3 DNA follows: TGCAGTGCTAGAGATAGCGCGGGGGGCAATGAGCAGTTCTTC. Translating gives CSARDSAGGNEQFF.

The V and J genes are TRBV28 and TRBJ2-6; D is undetermined. The CDR3 consists of 14 residues. V was clipped by 6 bases and J by 0 bases, with 6 bases between them. Germline CDR1 and CDR2: MDHEN and SYDVKM. The CDR3 loop is CASRRNSGANVLTF. The CDR3 DNA sequence: TGTGCCAGCAGGAGAAACTCTGGGGCCAACGTCCTGACTTTC.

This clonotype was seen more than once but under ten times. The rearrangement links TRBV7-2 to TRBJ1-1; maybe TRBD1 (5 bases). CDR3 length: 13 amino acids. Trimming shortened V by 3 bases and J by 5 bases, and 10 bases separated the two germline ends. Germline V CDR1 and CDR2: SGHTA, FQGNSA. Here the CDR3 DNA reads TGTGCCAGCAGCTTTCAGGGAAGTACTGAAGCTTTCTTT. This encodes CASSFQGSTEAFF.

The chain carries TRBV12-3 or TRBV12-4 and TRBJ1-2; no clear D. V lost 6 bases and J 4 bases, leaving 12 bases between the germline ends. The CDR3 runs to 13 residues. Here the CDR3 DNA reads TGTGCCAGCAGCGAACGAACTTTCTATGGCTACACCTTC. Residues: CASSERTFYGYTF.

On this clonotype itself: This sequence may be a read error, since a much larger clone differs from it by one base. The chain couples TRBV2 to TRBJ2-2; 8 bases match TRBD1. The germline V gene encodes CDR1 SNHLY and CDR2 FYNNEI. The CDR3 contains 17 residues. This CDR3 is CASSTDRGTANTGELYF. CDR3 nucleotides: TGTGCCAGCAGTACAGACAGGGGTACGGCGAACACCGGGGAGCTGTATTTT. Full variable domain (remainder filled in from reference TRBV2 and TRBJ2-2): EPEVTQTPSHQVTQMGQEVILRCVPISNHLYFYWYRQILGQKVEFLVSFYNNEISEKSEIFDDQFSVERPDGSNFTLKIRSTKLEDSAMYFCASSTDRGTANTGELYFGEGSRLTVL.

The genes are TRBV7-8 and TRBJ2-1; the match to TRBD1 covers 8 bases. The length of the CDR3 is 17 residues. The V and J ends lost 0 bases and 6 bases, in that order; junction bases with no gene match: 10. Germline CDR1 is SGHVS and CDR2 is FQNEAQ. Here the CDR3 reads CASSLAGTGHFSNEQFF. Written as DNA, the CDR3 is TGTGCCAGCAGCTTAGCGGGGACAGGTCATTTTAGCAATGAGCAGTTCTTC.

This clonotype showed up many times. The V and J genes are TRBV4-3 and TRBJ2-3, with TRBD2 matching 8 bases. CDR1 is LGHNA and CDR2 is YSLEER in the germline V gene. This CDR3 is built from 17 residues. V gave up 0 bases and J gave up 2 bases; unmatched junction bases: 7. The CDR3 sequence is CASSQEKSGGPTDTQYF. For the CDR3, the DNA is TGCGCCAGCAGCCAAGAAAAGTCGGGGGGGCCCACAGATACGCAGTATTTT.

Only a few counts were recorded for this clonotype. The chain couples TRBV28 to TRBJ2-4; 7 positions agree with TRBD1. The CDR3 is made up of 16 amino acids. Germline CDR1 reads MDHEN; CDR2 reads SYDVKM. Trimming took 2 bases from V and 2 from J; bases not matched to a gene: 6. CDR3: CASSLIEGATKNIQYF. CDR3 sequence (DNA): TGTGCCAGCAGTTTAATAGAGGGGGCGACCAAAAACATTCAGTACTTC. Based on the CDR3 plus reference TRBV28 and TRBJ2-4, the full variable domain is DVKVTQSSRYLVKRTGEKVFLECVQDMDHENMFWYRQDPGLGLRLIYFSYDVKMKEKGDIPEGYSVSREKKERFSLILESASTNQTSMYLCASSLIEGATKNIQYFGAGTRLSVL.

This clonotype was counted at least ten times. The V call is TRBV2, the J call TRBJ2-3; D perhaps matches TRBD1 (5 bases). The CDR3 consists of 13 residues. Germline CDR1 reads SNHLY; CDR2 reads FYNNEI. V was pared by 4 bases and J by 4 bases, with 9 bases between. As DNA, the CDR3 is TGTGCCAGCAGTGCTCTAGGGGCAGATACGCAGTATTTT. It specifies CASSALGADTQYF. The whole variable domain, filled in from reference TRBV2 and TRBJ2-3, reads EPEVTQTPSHQVTQMGQEVILRCVPISNHLYFYWYRQILGQKVEFLVSFYNNEISEKSEIFDDQFSVERPDGSNFTLKIRSTKLEDSAMYFCASSALGADTQYFGPGTRLTVL.